A single sample gave rise to the 29 T cell receptor beta chains below, sequenced in a study of shared T cell receptors in the human thymus (dated by TCRdb to the early 2020s). The library was obtained by the immunoSEQ multiplex PCR assay. Sourced from immuneACCESS, this table was stored by TCRdb with only in-frame sequences that have V and J called. A share of the clones is absent; for the studies checked, an unresolved V gene accounts for under half, and the remainder has no known explanation. Present in this sample are some 700,000 clones, approximately 87% of which were seen just once. The ten top clones hold 0.008% to 0.011% of the sample. The data were also submitted as part of a second study, on human thymus T cells.

Sequenced sample: thymocytes. The receptor source for this set is a boy under three years old with a congenital heart defect. Donor details come from another sample of the same person, matched by shared clones.

The rearrangement links TRBV2 to TRBJ2-7; 14 bases are shared with TRBD2. The CDR3 contains 18 residues. The V and J ends lost 6 bases and 4 bases, in that order; junction bases with no gene match: 14. Germline assignment: CDR1 SNHLY and CDR2 FYNNEI. The CDR3 region is CASRDTAGTSGSGYEQYF. CDR3 bases: TGTGCCAGCAGGGATACCGCCGGGACTAGCGGGAGTGGGTACGAGCAGTACTTC.

The gene calls are TRBV29-1 and TRBJ1-2, with D unresolved. V lost 5 bases, J lost 11 bases, and 15 bases lay in between. The CDR3 is made up of 11 amino acids. The germline V gene encodes CDR1 SQVTM and CDR2 ANQGSEA. The CDR3 DNA reads TGCAGCGTTTTATTTGTTGGTCGGTACACCTTC. Its protein is CSVLFVGRYTF.

This clone was detected only once. This sequence joins TRBV25-1 and TRBJ1-1; 11 nucleotides line up with TRBD1. This CDR3 has 17 residues. Germline V gene lookup returns CDR1 MGHDK and CDR2 SYGVNS. V dropped 4 bases and J dropped 0; count of bases not matched to a gene: 7. Written as DNA, the CDR3 is TGTGCCAGCAGTGGGACAGGGGGCCTGGATATGAACACTGAAGCTTTCTTT. Translation: CASSGTGGLDMNTEAFF.

The rearrangement links TRBV21-1 to TRBJ2-7; the table calls TRBD2, which could not be checked here. TRBV21-1 is labeled a pseudogene. The CDR3 is made up of 18 amino acids. The CDR3 DNA sequence: TGTGCCAGCAGCAAAGAAGGGCTAGCGGGAAAGGTATCGATGGAGCAGTACTTC. Amino acid sequence: CASSKEGLAGKVSMEQYF.

The rearrangement uses TRBV12-5 and TRBJ1-1; 7 nucleotides line up with TRBD1. The length of the CDR3 is 15 residues. The germline V gene has CDR1 LGHNT and CDR2 FRNRAP. Trimming at V came to 5 bases and at J to 1 base, leaving 7 bases not matched to a gene. DNA for the CDR3: TGTGCTAGTGGTCCTCCCAGGGACAGGAACACTGAAGCTTTCTTT. The encoded protein is CASGPPRDRNTEAFF. Full variable domain (outside the CDR3, taken from reference TRBV12-5 and TRBJ1-1): DARVTQTPRHKVTEMGQEVTMRCQPILGHNTVFWYRQTMMQGLELLAYFRNRAPLDDSGMPKDRFSAEMPDATLATLKIQPSEPRDSAVYFCASGPPRDRNTEAFFGQGTRLTVV.

The chain is built from TRBV14 and TRBJ1-2; D remains unclear. The CDR3 runs to 15 residues. Trimming took 0 bases from V and 4 from J, leaving 12 bases between them. The germline gives CDR1 SGHDN, CDR2 FVKESK. The CDR3: CASSQDHGRSYGYTF. The DNA for the CDR3 is TGTGCCAGCAGCCAAGATCACGGGAGATCCTATGGCTACACCTTC.

This chain connects TRBV4-1 to TRBJ2-3; TRBD2 matches at 9 bases. Germline CDR1 and CDR2: MGHRA and YSYEKL. CDR3 length equals 18 residues. V gave up 4 bases and J gave up 0 bases; unmatched junction bases: 11. The CDR3 bases are TGCGCCAGCAGCCTACCGGGACTAGCAGTTTTTAGCACAGATACGCAGTATTTT. It encodes CASSLPGLAVFSTDTQYF.

V and J are TRBV7-9 and TRBJ2-7; maybe TRBD2 (5 bases). V dropped 1 base and J dropped 0 bases, with 13 bases sitting between them. Germline CDR1 SEHNR, CDR2 FQNEAQ (reference sequence). This CDR3 comprises 16 residues. Here the CDR3 reads CASSLGGGGPSYEQYF. CDR3 coding DNA: TGTGCCAGCAGCTTAGGTGGAGGTGGGCCCTCCTACGAGCAGTACTTC.

This clone has only one observation. The chain has TRBV27 and TRBJ2-1, with D possibly matching TRBD1 (6 bases). The CDR3 loop spans 14 amino acids. V lost 6 bases and J lost 5, with 14 bases in between. Germline V gene sequence: CDR1 MNHEY, CDR2 SMNVEV (reference sequence). The CDR3 loop is CASSPLGANNEQFF. CDR3 DNA sequence: TGTGCCAGCAGCCCTTTGGGGGCGAACAATGAGCAGTTCTTC.

The CDR3 protein is CASSHGQGAAYEQYF. The CDR3 nucleotides are TGTGCCAGCTCACACGGACAGGGAGCCGCCTACGAGCAGTACTTC. V usage is TRBV18 and J usage is TRBJ2-7, with 8 bases identical to TRBD1. The CDR3 covers 15 residues. V shed 4 bases, J shed 2 bases, and the junction held 7 bases outside the gene matches. Germline CDR1 reads KGHSH; CDR2 reads LQKENI.

A word on this clone: Mismatch with germline at one junction end may stem from a read error. The chain has TRBV4-2 and TRBJ1-2, with TRBD1 matching 9 bases. The CDR3 length is 15 residues. Per germline, CDR1 LGHNA and CDR2 YNFKEQ. CDR3 DNA: TGTGCCAGCACCCAACAACAGGGGGCCGCACGTGGCTACACCTTC. Encoded protein: CASTQQQGAARGYTF.

This chain uses TRBV28 with TRBJ2-5; 7 bases agree with TRBD2. This CDR3 is built from 16 residues. CDR1 and CDR2 from the germline V gene are MDHEN and SYDVKM. V was pared by 4 bases and J by 4 bases, with 12 bases of the junction left unmatched. The CDR3 coding sequence is TGTGCCAGCAGTTCACCTGGGAGGGCCGTTTCAGAGACCCAGTACTTC. Translated, it gives CASSSPGRAVSETQYF.

This clone was counted only a few times. The CDR3 DNA reads as TGTGCCAGCAACGCCGGGAACGATGAGCAGTTCTTC. Translation gives CASNAGNDEQFF. This rearrangement joins TRBV5-6 to TRBJ2-1; D possibly corresponds to TRBD2 (5 bases). Looked up from germline, CDR1 is SGHDT and CDR2 is YYEEEE. V was pared by 6 bases and J by 8 bases, with 12 bases between. The CDR3 extends over 12 amino acids.

The chain carries TRBV5-1 and TRBJ2-1, with a weak D call TRBD1 (7 bases). The germline V and J ends were trimmed by 0 bases and 4 bases, with 14 bases remaining between them. Germline CDR1 and CDR2: SGHRS and YFSETQ. The CDR3 has 16 residues. CDR3 residues: CASSLGPEGAYNEQFF. The CDR3 nucleotides are TGCGCCAGCAGCTTGGGTCCGGAGGGGGCATACAATGAGCAGTTCTTC.

The gene calls are TRBV7-9 and TRBJ2-5; 13 positions match TRBD2. From germline, CDR1 is SEHNR and CDR2 FQNEAQ (reference sequence). The CDR3 is 16 amino acids. Unmatched junction bases numbered 10, after V lost 5 bases and J lost 7 bases. CDR3 DNA: TGTGCCAGCAGCCCCCACGGACTAGCGGGAGAAGGGACCCAGTACTTC. Its protein product is CASSPHGLAGEGTQYF.

The genes are TRBV11-2 and TRBJ1-1; TRBD1 matches at 9 bases. Germline V gene data show CDR1 as SGHAT and CDR2 as FQNNGV. CDR3 length: 16 amino acids. Losses at the gene ends were 5 bases for V and 1 base for J; bases not matched to a gene: 8. The CDR3 loop is CASSTRTGVGNTEAFF. CDR3 nucleotide sequence: TGTGCCAGCAGCACCCGGACAGGGGTGGGGAACACTGAAGCTTTCTTT.

The V and J genes are TRBV7-9 and TRBJ1-2, with 10 bases aligning to TRBD1. The CDR3 has 14 residues. Per germline, CDR1 SEHNR and CDR2 FQNEAQ (reference sequence). The V segment lost 5 bases and the J segment 5 bases; nucleotides outside the gene matches: 5. For the CDR3, the DNA is TGTGCCAGCAGCCTAGGGACAGGGGATTATGGCTACACCTTC. It translates to CASSLGTGDYGYTF.

This chain connects TRBV21-1 to TRBJ2-4; TRBD2, the D gene given by the table, was not confirmed from the DNA. TRBV21-1 is termed a pseudogene. The CDR3 runs to 17 residues. This CDR3 reads CASSVSGGKRAKNIQYF. In nucleotides, the CDR3 is TGTGCCAGCAGCGTATCGGGGGGGAAAAGAGCCAAAAACATTCAGTACTTC.

The chain joins TRBV4-1 to TRBJ2-1; 13 nucleotides agree with TRBD2. With 8 bases clipped from V and 8 bases from J, the junction kept 12 bases outside the gene matches. Germline CDR1 reads MGHRA; CDR2 reads YSYEKL. This CDR3 is built from 16 residues. CDR3 bases: TGCGCCAGCGCCACTAGCGGGAGGGGGAATGTCGATGAGCAGTTCTTC. Amino acids: CASATSGRGNVDEQFF.

The rearrangement links TRBV2 to TRBJ2-7; a possible D gene is TRBD1 (6 bases). Germline CDR1 reads SNHLY; CDR2 reads FYNNEI. Trimming cost V 6 bases and J 1 base, with 10 bases left between them. CDR3 size: 13 residues. In nucleotides, the CDR3 is TGTGCCAGCAGCGAGGACAGTTCCTACGAGCAGTACTTC. Translated, it gives CASSEDSSYEQYF.

On this clone: In the same sample, other DNA sequences code for this CDR3. CDR3 sequence (DNA): TGCAGCGCGAGACAGGCAGATACGCAGTATTTT. Protein sequence: CSARQADTQYF. The rearrangement uses TRBV29-1 and TRBJ2-3, with D possibly TRBD1 on 6 matching bases. The CDR3 consists of 11 residues. V was trimmed by 7 bases and J by 4 bases, leaving 9 bases between them. CDR1 and CDR2 from the germline V gene are SQVTM and ANQGSEA.

The rearrangement joins TRBV7-8 to TRBJ1-5; D call uncertain. The ends were cut back, 0 bases at V and 6 bases at J, with 21 bases in the middle. This CDR3 spans 18 amino acids. Germline V CDR1 and CDR2: SGHVS, FQNEAQ. In nucleotides, the CDR3 is TGTGCCAGCAGCTTAGCCCAAGTGGGCCAGCGAGGGCCTCAGCCCCAGCATTTT. It translates to CASSLAQVGQRGPQPQHF.

This clone was detected only once. The sample holds other DNA sequences that translate to the same CDR3. The chain is built from TRBV7-6 and TRBJ1-5; tentative D call: TRBD1 (5 bases). Germline CDR1 reads SGHVS; CDR2 reads FNYEAQ. Trimming took off 4 bases at V and 5 bases at J, with 12 bases between the two ends. This CDR3 is built from 14 residues. CDR3 coding DNA: TGTGCCAGCAGCTCAGGGCAGGGCCATCAGCCCCAGCATTTT. It codes for CASSSGQGHQPQHF.

The V gene is TRBV5-5, the J gene TRBJ2-7, with 8 bases that match TRBD1. Losses at the gene ends were 5 bases for V and 2 bases for J; bases not matched to a gene: 3. CDR3 length: 13 residues. Germline V gene lookup returns CDR1 SGHKS and CDR2 YYEKEE (reference sequence). The CDR3 coding sequence is TGTGCCAGCAGGCGGACAGGGCCCTACGAGCAGTACTTC. Translation gives CASRRTGPYEQYF.

The CDR3 nucleotides are TGTGCCAGCAGCCAAGTTGACCGGACAGGGGCCGTTGCAACTAATGAAAAACTGTTTTTT. Protein product: CASSQVDRTGAVATNEKLFF. The V and J genes are TRBV14 and TRBJ1-4, with 9 bases identical to TRBD1. CDR1 and CDR2 from the germline V gene are SGHDN and FVKESK. The CDR3 is 20 residues long. V lost 1 base to trimming and J lost 0 bases; unmatched junction nucleotides: 12.

This rearrangement joins TRBV11-2 to TRBJ2-1, with TRBD1 matching over 7 bases. The germline CDR1 and CDR2 sequences are SGHAT and FQNNGV. After removal of 5 bases from V and 5 bases from J, the junction contained 12 bases not matched to a gene. There are 16 residues in the CDR3. The CDR3 is CASSLNRGTVNNEQFF. In nucleotides, the CDR3 is TGTGCCAGCAGCCTCAATAGGGGGACAGTGAACAATGAGCAGTTCTTC. Complete variable domain (other parts from reference TRBV11-2 and TRBJ2-1): EAGVAQSPRYKIIEKRQSVAFWCNPISGHATLYWYQQILGQGPKLLIQFQNNGVVDDSQLPKDRFSAERLKGVDSTLKIQPAKLEDSAVYLCASSLNRGTVNNEQFFGPGTRLTVL.

This clone occurred once. The chain links TRBV29-1 to TRBJ2-7, with D possibly being TRBD2 (6 bases). From germline, CDR1 is SQVTM and CDR2 ANQGSEA. The CDR3 totals 13 residues. V was pared by 4 bases and J by 5 bases, with 15 bases between. CDR3 sequence: CSVARESKNEQYF. CDR3 sequence (DNA): TGCAGCGTTGCCCGGGAGAGTAAAAACGAGCAGTACTTC.

The V gene is TRBV7-8, the J gene TRBJ1-3, with 7 bases matching TRBD1. Germline V gene sequence: CDR1 SGHVS, CDR2 FQNEAQ. V shed 1 base, J shed 2 bases, and the junction held 14 bases outside the gene matches. The CDR3 length is 19 residues. The CDR3 here is CASSLEASTGSVTGNTIYF. CDR3 sequence (DNA): TGTGCCAGCAGCTTAGAGGCCTCGACAGGGAGTGTGACTGGAAACACCATATATTTT.

The rearrangement uses TRBV29-1 and TRBJ2-5, with a tentative D call TRBD1 (6 bases). The CDR3 spans 12 residues. CDR1 and CDR2 (germline): SQVTM, ANQGSEA. Trimming removed 6 bases from V and 2 bases from J, with 10 bases in between. CDR3: CSVRTVQETQYF. CDR3 in DNA: TGCAGCGTCAGGACAGTTCAAGAGACCCAGTACTTC.